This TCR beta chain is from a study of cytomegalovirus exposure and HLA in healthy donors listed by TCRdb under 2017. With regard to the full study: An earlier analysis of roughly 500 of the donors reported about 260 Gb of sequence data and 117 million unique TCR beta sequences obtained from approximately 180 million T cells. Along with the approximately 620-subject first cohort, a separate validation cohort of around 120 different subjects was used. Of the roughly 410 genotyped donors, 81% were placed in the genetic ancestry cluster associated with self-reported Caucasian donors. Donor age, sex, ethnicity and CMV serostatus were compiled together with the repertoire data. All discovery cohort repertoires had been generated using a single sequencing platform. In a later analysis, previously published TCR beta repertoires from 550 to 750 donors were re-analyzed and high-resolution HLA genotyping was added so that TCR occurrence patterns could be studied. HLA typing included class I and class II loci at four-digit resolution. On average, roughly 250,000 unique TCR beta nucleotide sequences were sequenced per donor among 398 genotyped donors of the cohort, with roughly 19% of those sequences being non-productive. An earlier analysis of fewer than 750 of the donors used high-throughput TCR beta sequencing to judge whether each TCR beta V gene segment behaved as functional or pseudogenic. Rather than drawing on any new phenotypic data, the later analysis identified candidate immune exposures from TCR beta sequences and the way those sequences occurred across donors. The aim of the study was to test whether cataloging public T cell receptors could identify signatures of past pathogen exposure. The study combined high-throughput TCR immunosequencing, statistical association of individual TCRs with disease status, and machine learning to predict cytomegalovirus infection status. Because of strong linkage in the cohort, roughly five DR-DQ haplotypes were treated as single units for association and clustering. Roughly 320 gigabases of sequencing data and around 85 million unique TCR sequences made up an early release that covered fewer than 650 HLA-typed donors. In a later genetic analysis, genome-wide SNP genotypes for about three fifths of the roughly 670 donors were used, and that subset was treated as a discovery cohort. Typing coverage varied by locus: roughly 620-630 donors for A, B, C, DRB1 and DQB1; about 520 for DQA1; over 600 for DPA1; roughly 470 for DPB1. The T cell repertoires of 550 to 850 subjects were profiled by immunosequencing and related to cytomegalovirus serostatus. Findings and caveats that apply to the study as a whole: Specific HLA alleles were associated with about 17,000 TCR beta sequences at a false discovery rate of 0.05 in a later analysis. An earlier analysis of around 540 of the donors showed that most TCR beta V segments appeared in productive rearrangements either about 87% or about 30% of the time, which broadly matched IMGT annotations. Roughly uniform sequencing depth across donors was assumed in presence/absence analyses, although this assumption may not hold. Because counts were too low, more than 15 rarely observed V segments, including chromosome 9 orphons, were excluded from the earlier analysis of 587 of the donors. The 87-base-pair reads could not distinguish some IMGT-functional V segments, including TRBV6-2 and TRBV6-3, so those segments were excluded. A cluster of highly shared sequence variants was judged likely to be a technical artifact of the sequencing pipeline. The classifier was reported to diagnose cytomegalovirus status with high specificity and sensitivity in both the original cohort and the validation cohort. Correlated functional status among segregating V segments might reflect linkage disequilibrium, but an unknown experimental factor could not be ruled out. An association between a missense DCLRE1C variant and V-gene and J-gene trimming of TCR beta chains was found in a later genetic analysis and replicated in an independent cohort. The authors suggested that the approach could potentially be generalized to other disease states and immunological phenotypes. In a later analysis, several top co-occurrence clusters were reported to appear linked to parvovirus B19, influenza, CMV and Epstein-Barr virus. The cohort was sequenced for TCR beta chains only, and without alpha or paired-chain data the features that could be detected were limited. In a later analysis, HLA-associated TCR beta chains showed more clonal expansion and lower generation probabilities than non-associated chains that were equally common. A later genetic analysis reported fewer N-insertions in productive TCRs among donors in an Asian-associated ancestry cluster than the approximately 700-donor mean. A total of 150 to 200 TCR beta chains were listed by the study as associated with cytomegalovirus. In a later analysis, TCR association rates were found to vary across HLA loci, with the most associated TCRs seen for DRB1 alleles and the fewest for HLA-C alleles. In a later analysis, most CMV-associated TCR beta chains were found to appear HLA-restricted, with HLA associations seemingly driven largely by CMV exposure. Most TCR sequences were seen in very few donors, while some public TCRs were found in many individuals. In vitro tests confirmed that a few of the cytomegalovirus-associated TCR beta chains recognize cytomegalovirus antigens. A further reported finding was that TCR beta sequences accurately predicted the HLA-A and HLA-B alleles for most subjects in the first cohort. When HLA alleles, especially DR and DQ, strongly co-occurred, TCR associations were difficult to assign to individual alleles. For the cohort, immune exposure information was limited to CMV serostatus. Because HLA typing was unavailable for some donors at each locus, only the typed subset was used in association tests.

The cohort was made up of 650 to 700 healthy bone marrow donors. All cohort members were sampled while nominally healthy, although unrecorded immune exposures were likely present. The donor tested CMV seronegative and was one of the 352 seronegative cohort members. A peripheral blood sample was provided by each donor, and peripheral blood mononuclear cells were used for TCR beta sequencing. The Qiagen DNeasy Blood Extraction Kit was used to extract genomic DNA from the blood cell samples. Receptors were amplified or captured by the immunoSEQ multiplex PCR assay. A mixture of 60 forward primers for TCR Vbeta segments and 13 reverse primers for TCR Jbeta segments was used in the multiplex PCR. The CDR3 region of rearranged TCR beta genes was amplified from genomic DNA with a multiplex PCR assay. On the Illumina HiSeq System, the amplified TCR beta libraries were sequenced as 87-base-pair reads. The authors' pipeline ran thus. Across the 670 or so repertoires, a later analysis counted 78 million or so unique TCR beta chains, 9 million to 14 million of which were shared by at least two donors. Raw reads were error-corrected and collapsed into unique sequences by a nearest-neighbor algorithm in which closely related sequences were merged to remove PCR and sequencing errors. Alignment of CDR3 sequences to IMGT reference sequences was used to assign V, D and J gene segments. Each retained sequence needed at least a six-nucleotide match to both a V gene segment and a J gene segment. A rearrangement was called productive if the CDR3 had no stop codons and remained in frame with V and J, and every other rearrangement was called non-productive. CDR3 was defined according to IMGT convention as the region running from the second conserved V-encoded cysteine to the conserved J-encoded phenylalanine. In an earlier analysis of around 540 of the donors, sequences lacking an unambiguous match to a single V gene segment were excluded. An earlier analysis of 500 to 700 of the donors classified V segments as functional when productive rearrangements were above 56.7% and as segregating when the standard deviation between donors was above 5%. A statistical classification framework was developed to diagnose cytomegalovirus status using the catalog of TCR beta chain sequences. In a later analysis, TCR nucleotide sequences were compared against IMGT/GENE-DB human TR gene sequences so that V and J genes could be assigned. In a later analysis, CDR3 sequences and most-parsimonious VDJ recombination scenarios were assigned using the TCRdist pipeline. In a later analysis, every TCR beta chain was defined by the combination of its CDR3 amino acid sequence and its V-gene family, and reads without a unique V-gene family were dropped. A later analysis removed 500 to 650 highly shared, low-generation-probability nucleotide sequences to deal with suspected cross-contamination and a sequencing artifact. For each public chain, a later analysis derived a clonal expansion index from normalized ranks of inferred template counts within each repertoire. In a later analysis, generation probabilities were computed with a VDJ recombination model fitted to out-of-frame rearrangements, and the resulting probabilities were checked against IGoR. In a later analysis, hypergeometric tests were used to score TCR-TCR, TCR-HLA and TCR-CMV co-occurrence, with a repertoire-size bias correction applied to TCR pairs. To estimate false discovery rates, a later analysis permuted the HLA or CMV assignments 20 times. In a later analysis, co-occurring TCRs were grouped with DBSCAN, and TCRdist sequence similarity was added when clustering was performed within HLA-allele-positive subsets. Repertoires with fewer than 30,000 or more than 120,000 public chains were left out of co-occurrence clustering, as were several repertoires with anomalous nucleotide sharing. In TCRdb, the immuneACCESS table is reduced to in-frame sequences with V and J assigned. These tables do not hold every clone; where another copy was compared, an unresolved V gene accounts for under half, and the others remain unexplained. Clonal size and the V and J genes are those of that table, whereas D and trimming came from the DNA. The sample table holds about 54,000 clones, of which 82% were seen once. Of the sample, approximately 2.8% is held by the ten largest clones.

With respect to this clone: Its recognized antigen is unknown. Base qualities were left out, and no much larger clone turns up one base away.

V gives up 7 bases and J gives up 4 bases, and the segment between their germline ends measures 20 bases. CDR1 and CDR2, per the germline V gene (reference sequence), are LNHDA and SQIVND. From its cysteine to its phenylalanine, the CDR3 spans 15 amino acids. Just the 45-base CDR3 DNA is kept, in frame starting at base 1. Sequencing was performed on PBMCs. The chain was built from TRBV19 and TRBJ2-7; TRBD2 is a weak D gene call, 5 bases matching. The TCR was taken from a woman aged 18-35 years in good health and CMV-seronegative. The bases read TGTGCCAGTATAAGGCCCAGTGGGAGAAGGTACGAGCAGTACTTC. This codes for CASIRPSGRRYEQYF.